The present T cell receptor (beta chain) was sequenced within a study of blood T cell repertoires in COVID-19. Study information: Collection of acute and convalescent COVID-19 samples took place in the United States, Italy and Spain.

Trimming removed 0 bases at V and 2 bases at J, with 25 bases between. The CDR3 spans 20 residues. CDR1 and CDR2 (germline): MDHEN, SYDVKM. Per the study methods: Cell counts per sample came from amplifying reference gene primers. The repertoire was sequenced with immunoSEQ multiplex PCR; TCRdb's copy has only in-frame clones and lacks some. V and J calls and clone size follow that table, whereas D and trimming were derived from the DNA. The sample shows 300,000 to 350,000 clones, roughly 88% of them seen only once. Clinical histories supplied by participants themselves formed the basis of cohort assignment.

The chain joins TRBV28 to TRBJ2-5, with D perhaps TRBD1 (7 bases). The clonotype originates from a man in his thirties or forties who had recovered from COVID-19. Material: PBMCs or T cells enriched from blood (not recorded which). The CDR3 nucleotides are TGTGCCAGCAGTTTATGGGGGAGGACAGGATCCCCCCCACTACAAGAGACCCAGTACTTC. It codes for CASSLWGRTGSPPLQETQYF. Full variable domain (missing parts from reference TRBV28 and TRBJ2-5): DVKVTQSSRYLVKRTGEKVFLECVQDMDHENMFWYRQDPGLGLRLIYFSYDVKMKEKGDIPEGYSVSREKKERFSLILESASTNQTSMYLCASSLWGRTGSPPLQETQYFGPGTRLLVL.